These T cell receptor beta chains were read from a single sample in a study of blood T cells in healthy people across ages. TCRdb reprocessed the 5' RACE reads with MiXCR, giving one entry per CDR3 protein. The sample carries 700,000 to 1,000,000 distinct CDR3 sequences, more than 40% recorded once. Sequencing was performed on blood. These receptors all stem from a man between 60 and 75 years old in good health. Each CDR3 is given with its conserved first and last residue. A D gene is named only where the DNA matches it firmly. Clone sizes are given selectively: once, few, many, or a class where the clone is expanded.

NA	13	TRBV2	TRBJ1-3	NA	TGTGCCAGCATACTTTACTCTGGAAACACCATATATTTT	CASILYSGNTIYF
NA	14	TRBV28	TRBJ2-1	NA	TGTGCCAGCAGTAAGAGAGGGGGGGCCGATGAGCAGTTCTTC	CASSKRGGADEQFF
TRBD1	19	TRBV20-1	TRBJ1-5	NA	TGCAGTGCAAAGAACCACCTCGGGGGACAGGGAGACCGGAGTCAGCCCCAGCATTTT	CSAKNHLGGQGDRSQPQHF
NA	17	TRBV7-6	TRBJ1-1	NA	TGTGCCAGCAGCTCCGTTCCGTCAAGGGTATGGAACACTGAAGCTTTCTTT	CASSSVPSRVWNTEAFF
NA	18	TRBV5-1	TRBJ2-6	once	TGCGCCAGCAGCCCGACGGCCAGGGCCAGCCCTGGGGTCAACGTCCTGACTTTC	CASSPTARASPGVNVLTF
TRBD1	12	TRBV20-1	TRBJ2-7	NA	TGCAGTGCTAATTGGGACAGTGACGAGCAGTACTTC	CSANWDSDEQYF
NA	17	TRBV25-1	TRBJ1-1	NA	TGTGCCAGCAGTGAAACCGACAAACTAAACAGGGAATCGGGAGCTTTCTTT	CASSETDKLNRESGAFF
TRBD1	14	TRBV7-2	TRBJ1-1	few	TGTGCCAGCAGCTTCCAGGGGGTGAACACTGAAGCTTTCTTT	CASSFQGVNTEAFF
TRBD1	15	TRBV7-8	TRBJ2-7	NA	TGTGCCAGCAGCGTAACCGGGACAGGGAGGTCCGAGCAGTACTTC	CASSVTGTGRSEQYF
NA	13	TRBV20-1	TRBJ1-5	NA	TGCAGTGCTAGTCAGTATAGCAATCAGCCCCAGCATTTT	CSASQYSNQPQHF
TRBD2	13	TRBV20-1	TRBJ2-3	NA	TGCAGTGCTAAGCGGGGCATCACAGATACGCAGTATTTT	CSAKRGITDTQYF
TRBD1	14	TRBV5-1	TRBJ2-7	few	TGCGCCAGCAGCCCCCGGGACAGATACTACGAGCAGTACTTC	CASSPRDRYYEQYF
NA	17	TRBV20-1	TRBJ2-3	NA	TGCAGTGCTAGGAGTCCGGACGAAACCGTTTACACAGATACGCAGTATTTT	CSARSPDETVYTDTQYF
NA	14	TRBV27	TRBJ1-2	NA	TGTGCCAGCAGTTTACGGGGGGGCGACTATGGCTACACCTTC	CASSLRGGDYGYTF
NA	14	TRBV3-1	TRBJ1-6	NA	TGTGCCAGCAGCCAAGCTTCGGGGAATTCACCCCTCCACTTT	CASSQASGNSPLHF
NA	13	TRBV3-1	TRBJ2-1	few	TGTGCCAGCAGCCACCCGGAGAAGAAGCAGCAGTTCTTC	CASSHPEKKQQFF
NA	15	TRBV6-2/TRBV6-3	TRBJ2-3	NA	TGTGCCAGCAGTCGGGACCCCTTTCAATTAGATACGCAGTATTTT	CASSRDPFQLDTQYF
NA	12	TRBV12-3/TRBV12-4	TRBJ2-1	NA	TGTGCCAACAGTTTACAAGGGTATGAGCAGTTCTTC	CANSLQGYEQFF
NA	17	TRBV9	TRBJ2-2	NA	TGTGCCAGCAGCGCCTGGGCCCGCGGCCCGAACACCGGGGAGCTGTTTTTT	CASSAWARGPNTGELFF
NA	13	TRBV28	TRBJ2-7	NA	TGTGCCACCCAGGGGCAGGTTCCCCGCGAGCAGTACTTC	CATQGQVPREQYF
NA	16	TRBV21-1	TRBJ1-2	few	TGTGCCAGCAACGGAGGGGGCGCTTGGAGGGACTATGGCTACACCTTC	CASNGGGAWRDYGYTF
NA	14	TRBV5-5	TRBJ2-7	NA	TGTGCCAGCAGCCGGTCGCTAGCGAAGAACGAGCAGTACTTC	CASSRSLAKNEQYF
NA	18	TRBV4-1	TRBJ2-1	NA	TGCGCCAGCAGCCATAACCCAAAGCAAGGGGGGACCTACAATGAGCAGTTCTTC	CASSHNPKQGGTYNEQFF
NA	14	TRBV7-8	TRBJ1-1	NA	TGTGCCAGCAGCTTACCGACGCGAGGCACTGAAGCTTTCTTT	CASSLPTRGTEAFF
NA	14	TRBV7-9	TRBJ1-1	NA	TGTGCCAGCAGCTTAGAATCGGTGAACAATGAAGCTTTCTTT	CASSLESVNNEAFF
NA	15	TRBV27	TRBJ1-6	NA	TGTGCCAGCAGTTTATCGACGGGCTTGAATTCACCCCTCCACTTT	CASSLSTGLNSPLHF
NA	13	TRBV4-1	TRBJ1-6	NA	TGCGCCAGCAGCCCCCTCCCCCGTTCACCCCTCCACTTT	CASSPLPRSPLHF
TRBD1	13	TRBV5-1	TRBJ2-1	NA	TGCGCCAGCAGCCACGGACAGGTCTATGAGCAGTTCTTC	CASSHGQVYEQFF
TRBD2	16	TRBV5-1	TRBJ2-7	NA	TGTGCCAGCAGCGCAGAGACTGGGAGGGGATTCTACGAGCAGAACTTC	CASSAETGRGFYEQNF
NA	13	TRBV3-1	TRBJ1-6	NA	TGTGCCAGCAGCCCTCCGGACAGTTCACCCCTCCACTTT	CASSPPDSSPLHF
NA	16	TRBV28	TRBJ2-7	few	TGTGCCAGCAGTTTATCCCCGGGTCGAGGGTCCTACGAGCAGTACTTC	CASSLSPGRGSYEQYF
NA	14	TRBV6-1	TRBJ2-4	NA	TGTGCCAGCAGTTTGGGTTTGGTCAAAAACATTCAGTACTTC	CASSLGLVKNIQYF
NA	15	TRBV20-1	TRBJ1-5	NA	TGCAGTGCTAGCGGGACGGGTTATAGCAATCAGCCCCAGCATTTT	CSASGTGYSNQPQHF
NA	13	TRBV6-1	TRBJ2-4	few	TGTGCCAGCAACCCTGGAGGGTTTTACCAGCAGTACTTC	CASNPGGFYQQYF
NA	12	TRBV6-2/TRBV6-3	TRBJ1-1	once	TGTGCCAGCAGTTACTCGGGAAAGGGCGCTTTCTTT	CASSYSGKGAFF
TRBD1	14	TRBV11-2	TRBJ2-5	NA	TGTGCCAGCAGTTTTTCCGGGACAGGAGAGACCCAGTACTTC	CASSFSGTGETQYF
NA	12	TRBV12-3/TRBV12-4	TRBJ1-2	few	TGTGCCAGCGCAAAGGGCCCCTATGGCTACACCTTC	CASAKGPYGYTF
TRBD1	13	TRBV5-1	TRBJ1-4	few	TGCGCCAGCAGCGGCAGGGGGAATGAAAAACTGTTTTTT	CASSGRGNEKLFF
NA	12	TRBV20-1	TRBJ2-7	few	TGCAGTAGCCCGGGTCCGAGCTACGAGCAGTACTTC	CSSPGPSYEQYF
NA	14	TRBV12-3/TRBV12-4	TRBJ1-2	few	TGTGCCAGCAGTTTTAAGCGGGACAACTATGGCTACACCTTC	CASSFKRDNYGYTF
TRBD1	16	TRBV5-1	TRBJ1-6	NA	TGCGCCAGCAGCTTGACAGGGACAGGGGTAGATTCACCCCTCCACTTT	CASSLTGTGVDSPLHF
NA	18	TRBV21-1	TRBJ2-1	few	TGTGCCAGCAGCAGAGACCCTCGGGACTCGAGCTCCTACAATGAGCAGTTCTTC	CASSRDPRDSSSYNEQFF
NA	16	TRBV18	TRBJ1-6	once	TGTGCCAGCTCACCGGCCAGGGGAGACCGCGGGGAGGCCCTCCACTTT	CASSPARGDRGEALHF
TRBD1	14	TRBV2	TRBJ2-4	NA	TGTGCCAGCAGTCCGAGGGGGACAGGGCGCATTCAGTACTTC	CASSPRGTGRIQYF
NA	15	TRBV7-9	TRBJ2-1	NA	TGTGCCAGCAGCTGGGACTGGAGCTCCTACAATGAGCAGTTCTTC	CASSWDWSSYNEQFF
TRBD2	15	TRBV28	TRBJ2-7	NA	TGTGCCAGCAGTTTGGTTCGTGGGGGGGTGGATGAGCAGTACTTC	CASSLVRGGVDEQYF
TRBD2	15	TRBV7-2	TRBJ2-7	NA	TGTGCCAGCAGCTTAAGTAGCGGGAACAACTACGAGCAGTACTTC	CASSLSSGNNYEQYF
NA	16	TRBV30	TRBJ2-6	few	TGTGCCTGGAGAGGCACCCTCTCGACTGAGGCCAACGTCCTGACTTTC	CAWRGTLSTEANVLTF